The 18 T cell receptor beta chains presented below share a single source sample, sequenced in a study of cytomegalovirus exposure and HLA in healthy donors (dated by TCRdb to 2015 to 2018). Libraries were made using the immunoSEQ multiplex PCR assay. For the multiplex PCR, a mixture combining 60 forward primers for TCR Vbeta segments and 13 reverse primers for TCR Jbeta segments was used. Entries here come from immuneACCESS through TCRdb and include only in-frame sequences with V and J called. Some clones fail to appear in such tables; in the studies checked, an unresolved V gene covers under half of the shortfall, and the cause of the remainder is unknown. This sample is represented by about 160,000 clones; 76% of them were singletons. The top ten clones comprise 0.65% to 0.85% of the sample. The specimen was PBMCs. The origin of the receptors is a female donor in good health and CMV-seronegative.

V and J are TRBV28 and TRBJ2-1; 7 nucleotides agree with TRBD2. Per the germline V gene, CDR1 is MDHEN and CDR2 is SYDVKM. After removal of 8 bases from V and 7 bases from J, the junction contained 5 bases not matched to a gene. CDR3 length: 12 amino acids. The CDR3 reads CASCLAVNEQFF. The CDR3 nucleotides read TGTGCCAGCTGCCTAGCGGTTAATGAGCAGTTCTTC.

This sequence joins TRBV6-5 and TRBJ1-1; TRBD1 matches 7 bases. The CDR3 is made up of 13 amino acids. Germline CDR1 MNHEY, CDR2 SVGAGI. J lost 4 bases, V lost 6 bases, and 5 bases had no gene match. Here the CDR3 reads CASREYRGTEAFF. CDR3 DNA: TGTGCCAGCAGGGAATACAGGGGCACTGAAGCTTTCTTT.

The sample holds one count of this clone. V is TRBV11-2 and J is TRBJ2-7; 9 bases map to TRBD1. The CDR3 has 15 residues. The germline V gene encodes CDR1 SGHAT and CDR2 FQNNGV. V lost 7 bases to trimming and J lost 6 bases; unmatched junction nucleotides: 13. The CDR3 nucleotides read TGTGCCAGCACGACATACACAGGGGGCAGGTCCGAGCAGTACTTC. It translates to CASTTYTGGRSEQYF.

The V gene is TRBV2, the J gene TRBJ1-2; the D is unclear. There are 13 residues in the CDR3. Germline V gene lookup returns CDR1 SNHLY and CDR2 FYNNEI. V was pared by 4 bases and J by 5 bases, with 11 bases between. In nucleotides, the CDR3 is TGTGCCAGCAGTGGAGAGGTGTCATATGGCTACACCTTC. Protein product: CASSGEVSYGYTF.

The chain combines TRBV6-6 with TRBJ1-2; TRBD1 agrees at 8 bases. In germline, CDR1 is MNHNY, CDR2 SVGAGI (reference sequence). This CDR3 has 11 amino acids. V shed 8 bases and J 4 bases; nucleotides not matched to a gene: 0. CDR3: CASDRGYGYTF. CDR3 DNA sequence: TGTGCCAGCGACAGGGGCTATGGCTACACCTTC.

This chain uses TRBV5-1 with TRBJ1-1, with a weak D call TRBD1 (5 bases). From germline, CDR1 is SGHRS and CDR2 YFSETQ. This CDR3 is 16 amino acids long. V dropped 0 bases and J dropped 1 base, with 13 bases sitting between them. The CDR3 DNA sequence: TGCGCCAGCAGCTTGGGACAGCAAGTAAAGAACACTGAAGCTTTCTTT. This sequence encodes CASSLGQQVKNTEAFF.

This clone was counted only a few times. The J gene is TRBJ2-6, the V gene TRBV9; TRBD1 matches 8 bases. In germline, CDR1 is SGDLS, CDR2 YYNGEE. The CDR3 spans 18 residues. Trimming removed 0 bases from V and 0 bases from J; junction bases left unmatched: 5. This CDR3 is CASSVDNQGASGANVLTF. CDR3 coding DNA: TGTGCCAGCAGCGTAGATAACCAGGGGGCCTCTGGGGCCAACGTCCTGACTTTC.

This chain links TRBV7-2 with TRBJ2-7, with D perhaps matching TRBD2 (6 bases). Germline CDR1 reads SGHTA; CDR2 reads FQGNSA. The V and J ends lost 5 bases and 5 bases respectively, with 25 bases between them. This CDR3 contains 17 residues. The CDR3: CASSPTGPTRGRDEQYF. The DNA for the CDR3 is TGTGCCAGCAGCCCTACTGGCCCGACTAGGGGAAGGGACGAGCAGTACTTC.

This clone came up a few times. This chain connects TRBV5-6 to TRBJ1-3, with TRBD1 matching 8 bases. V lost 6 bases, J lost 0 bases, and 5 bases stayed unmatched. This CDR3 is 15 amino acids long. Germline-derived CDR1 and CDR2 are SGHDT and YYEEEE. DNA of the CDR3: TGTGCCAGCACCAGGGGGCCTTCCTCTGGAAACACCATATATTTT. Translated, it gives CASTRGPSSGNTIYF.

This rearrangement joins TRBV10-1 to TRBJ2-5; possibly TRBD2 for D (6 bases). The V gene's germline CDR1 is WNHNN and CDR2 SYGVQD (reference sequence). V was trimmed by 1 base and J by 2 bases, leaving 17 bases between them. There are 17 residues in the CDR3. The CDR3 protein is CASSEYISVGGQETQYF. The CDR3 DNA follows: TGCGCCAGCAGTGAGTATATTAGCGTCGGGGGTCAAGAGACCCAGTACTTC.

J is TRBJ2-1 and V is TRBV7-9; 8 bases fit TRBD2. V lost 8 bases, J lost 8 bases, and 8 bases stayed unmatched. This CDR3 has 13 amino acids. The germline CDR1 and CDR2 sequences are SEHNR and FQNEAQ (reference sequence). CDR3: CASGGGLADEQFF. The CDR3 region has the DNA TGTGCCAGCGGGGGTGGACTAGCTGATGAGCAGTTCTTC. Variable domain in full (rest from reference TRBV7-9 and TRBJ2-1): DTGVSQNPRHKITKRGQNVTFRCDPISEHNRLYWYRQTLGQGPEFLTYFQNEAQLEKSRLLSDRFSAERPKGSFSTLEIQRTEQGDSAMYLCASGGGLADEQFFGPGTRLTVL.

The CDR3 DNA reads as TGTGCCAGCAGTTTAAACAGGGGTGCGGGGGGCTACACCTTC. Amino acids: CASSLNRGAGGYTF. The V gene is TRBV5-6, the J gene TRBJ1-2; 7 bases line up with TRBD1. The CDR3 is 14 residues long. Per the germline V gene, CDR1 is SGHDT and CDR2 is YYEEEE. Trimming at V came to 5 bases and at J to 8 bases, leaving 12 bases not matched to a gene.

The chain joins TRBV30 to TRBJ1-2, with 7 bases that match TRBD1. CDR1 and CDR2 from the germline V gene are GTSNPN and SVGIG (reference sequence). The CDR3 spans 16 residues. With 0 bases clipped from V and 4 bases from J, the junction kept 11 bases outside the gene matches. CDR3 loop: CAWSVRSTGLRYGYTF. The CDR3 DNA follows: TGTGCCTGGAGTGTACGGTCGACAGGGCTTCGCTATGGCTACACCTTC.

The gene calls are TRBV9 and TRBJ2-1; TRBD1 aligns across 7 bases. The length of the CDR3 is 16 residues. The ends lost 3 bases at V and 1 base at J; junction bases unmatched: 7. Per germline, CDR1 SGDLS and CDR2 YYNGEE. In nucleotides, the CDR3 is TGTGCCAGCAGCGCTTCTGGGACAGAATCCTACAATGAGCAGTTCTTC. Translation gives CASSASGTESYNEQFF.

The chain is built from TRBV5-4 and TRBJ2-5, with 7 positions matching TRBD2. This CDR3 region has 14 residues. Germline CDR1 and CDR2: SGHNT and YYREEE (reference sequence). The V gene end was trimmed by 5 bases and the J gene end by 2 bases; junction bases not matched to a gene: 6. The CDR3 reads CASRLGGGQETQYF. CDR3 coding DNA: TGTGCCAGCAGACTCGGGGGAGGGCAAGAGACCCAGTACTTC.

The chain links TRBV4-3 to TRBJ2-2; TRBD2 is a possible D gene (6 bases). The V gene lost 3 bases and the J gene lost 2 bases, with 13 bases spanning the gap. The CDR3 is 16 residues long. Germline V gene sequence: CDR1 LGHNA, CDR2 YSLEER. CDR3: CASSHGLTPNTGELFF. CDR3 in DNA: TGCGCCAGCAGCCATGGACTAACCCCCAACACCGGGGAGCTGTTTTTT.

The chain employs TRBV2 and TRBJ2-3, with 7 bases lining up with TRBD1. CDR3 size: 14 residues. Germline lookup yields CDR1 SNHLY and CDR2 FYNNEI. With 6 bases clipped from V and 11 bases from J, the junction kept 14 bases outside the gene matches. In DNA form, the CDR3 reads TGTGCCAGCAGGGTGACAGGGTTACCTGAAATGCAGTATTTT. Residues: CASRVTGLPEMQYF.

The chain is built from TRBV5-4 and TRBJ2-3, with 13 bases fitting TRBD2. The ends lost 2 bases at V and 12 bases at J; junction bases unmatched: 6. The germline CDR1 and CDR2 sequences are SGHNT and YYREEE (reference sequence). The CDR3 sequence is 14 residues long. The chain's CDR3 is CASSFTSGGGTQYF. In nucleotides, the CDR3 is TGTGCCAGCAGCTTTACTAGCGGGGGGGGGACACAGTATTTT.